This T cell receptor beta chain was sequenced for a study of CD8 T cells in Susac syndrome. RNA amounts of roughly 0.45 to 1 ug underwent reverse transcription with random hexamers. An immunoSEQ multiplex PCR generated amplified TCR beta CDR3 products spanning 54 Vbeta and 13 Jbeta. TCRdb processed the immunoSEQ multiplex PCR reads anew with MiXCR; each CDR3 protein has one entry. The sample has 110,000 or so distinct CDR3 sequences; about 92% are singletons. TCR beta was sequenced from blood CD8+ and CD4+ T cells. The sequencing input was CD4+ T cells from PBMCs. This TCR came from a human donor with multiple sclerosis.

As DNA, the CDR3 is TGCGCCAGCAGCTTGATCGTCGGGGATAACACCGGGGAGCTGTTTTTT. It is translated as CASSLIVGDNTGELFF. The J gene is TRBJ2-2, the V gene TRBV5-1, with D perhaps matching TRBD2 (5 bases). V was cut by 1 base and J by 2 bases, with 12 bases left in between. Germline CDR1 SGHRS, CDR2 YFSETQ. This CDR3 region has 16 residues.